This T cell receptor (beta chain) comes out of a study of T cell responses to AZD1222 COVID-19 vaccine. CDR1 and CDR2 (germline): SGHRS, YFSETQ. Trimming pared 4 bases from V and 4 bases from J, leaving 8 bases between. CDR3 length equals 12 residues. Here immunoSEQ multiplex PCR was the method, and the copy in TCRdb shows in-frame clones only, minus some. The table has about 99,000 clones, approximately 93% seen once. The sample in question was peripheral blood, obtained on day 0 of AZD1222 vaccination. The rearrangement uses TRBV5-1 and TRBJ1-1; D is unresolved. The receptor was isolated from an adult in good health. CDR3 nucleotides: TGCGCCAGCAGCGGCGGAGCCACTGAAGCTTTCTTT. Amino acids: CASSGGATEAFF.